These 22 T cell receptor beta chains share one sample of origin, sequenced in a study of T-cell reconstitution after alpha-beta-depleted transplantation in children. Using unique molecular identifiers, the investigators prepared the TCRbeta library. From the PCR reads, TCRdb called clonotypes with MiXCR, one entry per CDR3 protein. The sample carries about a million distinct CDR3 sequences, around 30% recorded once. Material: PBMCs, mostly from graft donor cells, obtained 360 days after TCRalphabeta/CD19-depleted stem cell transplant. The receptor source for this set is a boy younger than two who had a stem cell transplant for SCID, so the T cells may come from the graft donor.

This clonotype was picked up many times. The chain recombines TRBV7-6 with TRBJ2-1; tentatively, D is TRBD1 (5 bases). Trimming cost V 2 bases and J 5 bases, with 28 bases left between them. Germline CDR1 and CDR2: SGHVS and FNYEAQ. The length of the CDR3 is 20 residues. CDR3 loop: CASSLKGSATPINTNNEQFF. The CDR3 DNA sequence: TGTGCCAGCAGCTTAAAGGGGTCAGCGACTCCCATCAACACTAACAATGAGCAGTTCTTC.

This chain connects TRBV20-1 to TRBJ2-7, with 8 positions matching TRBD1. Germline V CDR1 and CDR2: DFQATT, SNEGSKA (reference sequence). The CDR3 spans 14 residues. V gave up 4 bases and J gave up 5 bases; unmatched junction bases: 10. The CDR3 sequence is CSATNPGGANEQYF. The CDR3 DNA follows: TGCAGTGCTACCAACCCAGGGGGCGCGAACGAGCAGTACTTC.

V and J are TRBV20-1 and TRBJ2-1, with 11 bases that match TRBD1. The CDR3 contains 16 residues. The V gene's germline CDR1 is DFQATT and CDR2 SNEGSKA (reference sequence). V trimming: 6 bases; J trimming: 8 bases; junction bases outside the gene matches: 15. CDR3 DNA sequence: TGCAGTGCGCCGATAAACCGGGACAGGGGGTATCATGAGCAGTTCTTC. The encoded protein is CSAPINRDRGYHEQFF.

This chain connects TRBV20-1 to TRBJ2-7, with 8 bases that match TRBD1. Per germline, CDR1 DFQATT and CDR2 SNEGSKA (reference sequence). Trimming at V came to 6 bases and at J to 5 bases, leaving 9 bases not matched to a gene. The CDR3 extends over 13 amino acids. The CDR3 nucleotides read TGCAGTGCCGGTCAGGGGGCTATCAACGAGCAGTACTTC. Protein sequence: CSAGQGAINEQYF.

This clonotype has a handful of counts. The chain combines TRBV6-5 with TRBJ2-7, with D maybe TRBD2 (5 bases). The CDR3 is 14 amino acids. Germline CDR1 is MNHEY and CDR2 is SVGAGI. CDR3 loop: CVMEEEARDLEQYF. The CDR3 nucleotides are TGTGTCATGGAGGAGGAGGCCCGAGATTTGGAGCAGTACTTC.

CDR3 sequence: CASSFGTGPPDEQYF. The CDR3 nucleotides read TGTGCCAGCAGTTTCGGGACAGGACCGCCCGACGAGCAGTACTTC. The chain carries TRBV12-3 or TRBV12-4 and TRBJ2-7; 8 bases are a match to TRBD1. CDR3 length: 15 amino acids. V shed 3 bases, J shed 5 bases, and the junction held 9 bases outside the gene matches.

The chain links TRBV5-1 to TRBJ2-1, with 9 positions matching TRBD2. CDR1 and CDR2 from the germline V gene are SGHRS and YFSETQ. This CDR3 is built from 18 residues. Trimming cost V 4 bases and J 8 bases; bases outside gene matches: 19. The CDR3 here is CASSGLGAGTSLNYEQFF. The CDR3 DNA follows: TGCGCCAGCAGCGGACTAGGAGCCGGGACTAGCCTAAACTATGAGCAGTTCTTC.

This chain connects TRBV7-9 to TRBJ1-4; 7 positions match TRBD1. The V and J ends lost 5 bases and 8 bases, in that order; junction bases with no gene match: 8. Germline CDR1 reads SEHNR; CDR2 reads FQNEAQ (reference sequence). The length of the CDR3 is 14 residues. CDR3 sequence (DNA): TGTGCCAGCAGCGACAGGGTAGGAGAAGAAAAACTGTTTTTT. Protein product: CASSDRVGEEKLFF.

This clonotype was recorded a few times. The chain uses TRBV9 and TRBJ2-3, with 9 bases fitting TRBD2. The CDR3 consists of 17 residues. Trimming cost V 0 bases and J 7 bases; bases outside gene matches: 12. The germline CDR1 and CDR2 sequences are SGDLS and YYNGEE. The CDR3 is CASSVVSSGGPTYTQYF. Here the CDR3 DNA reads TGTGCCAGCAGCGTAGTTTCCAGCGGGGGGCCAACATATACGCAGTATTTT.

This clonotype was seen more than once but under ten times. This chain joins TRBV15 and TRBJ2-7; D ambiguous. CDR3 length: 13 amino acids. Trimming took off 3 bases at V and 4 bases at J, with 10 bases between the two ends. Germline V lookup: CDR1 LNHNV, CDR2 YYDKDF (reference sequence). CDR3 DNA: TGTGCCACCAGCAGGCCCGAAGGGTACGAGCAGTACTTC. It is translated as CATSRPEGYEQYF. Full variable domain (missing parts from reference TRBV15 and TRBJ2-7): DAMVIQNPRYQVTQFGKPVTLSCSQTLNHNVMYWYQQKSSQAPKLLFHYYDKDFNNEADTPDNFQSRRPNTSFCFLDIRSPGLGDTAMYLCATSRPEGYEQYFGPGTRLTVT.

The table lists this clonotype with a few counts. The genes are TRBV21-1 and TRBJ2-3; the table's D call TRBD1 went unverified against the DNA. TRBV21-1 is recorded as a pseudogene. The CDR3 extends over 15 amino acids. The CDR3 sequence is CASSPLGRETDTQYF. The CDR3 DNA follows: TGTGCCAGCAGCCCCCTGGGCAGGGAGACAGATACGCAGTATTTT.

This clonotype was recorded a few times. CDR3 coding DNA: TGTGCCAGCAGCCCAGGACTAGCGGGGGAAGGTTACGAGCAGTACTTC. This gives the protein CASSPGLAGEGYEQYF. The rearrangement uses TRBV7-9 and TRBJ2-7; 13 bases are shared with TRBD2. The CDR3 runs 16 residues. The V segment lost 5 bases and the J segment 4 bases; nucleotides outside the gene matches: 8. CDR1 is SEHNR, CDR2 FQNEAQ, per germline (reference sequence).

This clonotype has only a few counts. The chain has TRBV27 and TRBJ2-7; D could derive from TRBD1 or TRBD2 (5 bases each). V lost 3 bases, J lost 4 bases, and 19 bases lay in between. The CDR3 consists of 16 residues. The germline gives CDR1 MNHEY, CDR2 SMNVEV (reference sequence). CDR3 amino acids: CASSFSAGTAPYEQYF. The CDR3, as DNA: TGTGCCAGCAGTTTTTCCGCCGGGACGGCTCCTTACGAGCAGTACTTC.

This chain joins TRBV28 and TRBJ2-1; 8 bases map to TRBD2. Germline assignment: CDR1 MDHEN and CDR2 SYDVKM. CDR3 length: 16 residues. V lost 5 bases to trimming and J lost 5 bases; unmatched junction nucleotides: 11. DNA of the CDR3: TGTGCCAGCAGTCACCTCCCGGGACTAGGCGACAATGAGCAGTTCTTC. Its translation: CASSHLPGLGDNEQFF.

The CDR3 region has the DNA TGCAGCGTGTACAGGGGACCCTACGAGCAGTACTTC. Translated: CSVYRGPYEQYF. This chain links TRBV29-1 with TRBJ2-7; TRBD1 matches at 7 bases. The length of the CDR3 is 12 residues. After removal of 6 bases from V and 2 bases from J, the junction contained 4 bases not matched to a gene. In germline, CDR1 is SQVTM, CDR2 ANQGSEA.

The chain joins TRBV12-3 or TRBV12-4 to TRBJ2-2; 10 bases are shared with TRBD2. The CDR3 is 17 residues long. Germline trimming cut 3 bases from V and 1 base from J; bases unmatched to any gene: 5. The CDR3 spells CASSLVAGGLNTGELFF. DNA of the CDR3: TGTGCCAGCAGTTTGGTAGCGGGGGGATTGAACACCGGGGAGCTGTTTTTT.

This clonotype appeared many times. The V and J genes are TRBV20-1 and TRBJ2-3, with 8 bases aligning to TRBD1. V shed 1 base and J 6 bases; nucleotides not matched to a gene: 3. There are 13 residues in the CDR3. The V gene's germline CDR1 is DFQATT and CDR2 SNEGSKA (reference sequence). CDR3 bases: TGCAGTGCTAGAGCAGGGGGCAGGGATACGCAGTATTTT. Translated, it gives CSARAGGRDTQYF.

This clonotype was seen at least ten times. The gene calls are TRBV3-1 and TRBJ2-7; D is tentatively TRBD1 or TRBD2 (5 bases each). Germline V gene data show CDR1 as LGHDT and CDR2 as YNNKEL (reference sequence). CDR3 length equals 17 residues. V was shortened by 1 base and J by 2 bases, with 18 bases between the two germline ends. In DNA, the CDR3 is TGTGCCAGCAGCCAAGTTTTTCGGGGCAGCCGGGCCTACGAGCAGTACTTC. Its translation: CASSQVFRGSRAYEQYF.

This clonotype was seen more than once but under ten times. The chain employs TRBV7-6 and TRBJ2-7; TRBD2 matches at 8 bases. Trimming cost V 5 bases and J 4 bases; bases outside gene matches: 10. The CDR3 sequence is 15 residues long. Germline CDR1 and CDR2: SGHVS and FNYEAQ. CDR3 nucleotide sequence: TGTGCCAGCAGCCTACGGACTAGCCGTGTTTACGAGCAGTACTTC. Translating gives CASSLRTSRVYEQYF.

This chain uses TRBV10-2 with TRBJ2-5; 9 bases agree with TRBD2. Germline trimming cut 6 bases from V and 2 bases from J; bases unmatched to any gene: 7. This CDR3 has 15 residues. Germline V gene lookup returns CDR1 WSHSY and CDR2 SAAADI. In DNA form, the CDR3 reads TGCGCCAGCAGACCTAGCGGGGTTAATCAAGAGACCCAGTACTTC. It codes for CASRPSGVNQETQYF.

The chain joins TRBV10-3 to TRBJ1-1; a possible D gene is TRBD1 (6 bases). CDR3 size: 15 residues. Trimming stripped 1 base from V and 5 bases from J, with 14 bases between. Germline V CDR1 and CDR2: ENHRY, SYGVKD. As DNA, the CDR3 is TGTGCCATCAGTGAGTGGGGGGCCGGGAGGACTGAAGCTTTCTTT. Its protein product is CAISEWGAGRTEAFF.

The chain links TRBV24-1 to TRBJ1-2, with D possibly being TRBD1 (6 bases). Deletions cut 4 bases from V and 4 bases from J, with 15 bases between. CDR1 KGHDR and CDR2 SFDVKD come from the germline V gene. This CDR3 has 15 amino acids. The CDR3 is CATSESQGGGYGYTF. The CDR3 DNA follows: TGTGCCACCAGTGAAAGTCAAGGGGGGGGCTATGGCTACACCTTC.